The entry that follows covers one T cell receptor beta chain sequence. No antigen is known for it. Profiling relied on immunoSEQ multiplex PCR, and the TCRdb table lists in-frame clones only, not all of them. The table has about 56,000 clones, over 70% seen once; the top ten hold 5.3%. The data originate from a study of a mutant IDH1 vaccine in newly diagnosed glioma. Study information: Of treated patients, roughly 62% were men and approximately 40% women, averaging around 39 years. Patients got radiotherapy, temozolomide, or both beforehand, and most got both. Visit V13 took place at week 47, and visit V12 happened at week 35.

From germline, CDR1 is SGHAT and CDR2 FQNNGV. V lost 5 bases to trimming and J lost 0 bases, with 11 bases between them. The CDR3 consists of 14 residues. The time point here: week 47, end of study. Mutant IDH1 20-mer peptide, at 300 ug, made up each vaccine dose, with topical imiquimod. Tumors from donors were new WHO grade 3 or 4 IDH1-mutant astrocytomas with ATRX loss. The rearrangement links TRBV11-2 to TRBJ2-7; D unresolved. The sequencing here drew on PBMCs, taken from a glioma patient whose treatment included an IDH1 peptide vaccine. The TCR sequence derives from a man aged 50 to 59 with glioma. This CDR3 is CASSLGLSSYEQYF. DNA for the CDR3: TGTGCCAGCAGCCTAGGCCTTTCCTCCTACGAGCAGTACTTC.